One sample yielded the 9 T cell receptor beta chains listed below, sequenced in a study of beta chain features in type 1 diabetes (dated by TCRdb to the late 2010s). Library creation used the immunoSEQ multiplex PCR assay. The High Capacity cDNA Reverse Transcription Kit was used to reverse transcribe all of the isolated RNA, meaning that expressed TCRB transcripts were what got sequenced. TCRdb's version of the immuneACCESS table is confined to in-frame rearrangements and falls short of the full clone set. An unresolved V gene accounts for under half of the shortfall where checked; the remainder is of unknown origin. The sample yields a few hundred thousand clones; over 12% were counted once. The ten most abundant clones make up approximately 0.019% of the sample. Sample: naive CD4+ T cells from blood. In light of the paper, this sample's cell subset or site label describes: true naive CD4+ T cells. The receptors come from a woman aged 18-29 years in good health.

This clone was detected a few times. The chain joins TRBV29-1 to TRBJ2-1, with 7 bases that match TRBD2. The junction had 8 bases not matched to a gene; V was cut back by 2 bases and J by 4 bases. Per the germline V gene, CDR1 is SQVTM and CDR2 is ANQGSEA. The length of the CDR3 is 15 residues. This CDR3 reads CSVEKASGRYNEQFF. The CDR3 DNA reads as TGCAGCGTTGAAAAGGCTAGCGGCCGTTACAATGAGCAGTTCTTC.

This clone was seen more than once but under ten times. The CDR3 DNA reads TGTGCCAGCTCACCAGTACAGGGTAACAATGAGCAGTTCTTC. It is translated as CASSPVQGNNEQFF. The chain carries TRBV18 and TRBJ2-1, with D perhaps TRBD1 (6 bases). Trimming took 2 bases from V and 5 from J, leaving 10 bases between them. This CDR3 has 14 amino acids. Germline V gene lookup returns CDR1 KGHSH and CDR2 LQKENI.

A few counts support this clone. The chain is built from TRBV29-1 and TRBJ2-1, with TRBD1 identical over 10 bases. CDR3 size: 13 residues. V lost 7 bases and J lost 7; bases outside the gene matches: 7. Germline CDR1 SQVTM, CDR2 ANQGSEA. The CDR3 sequence is CSGRQGAWNEQFF. CDR3 DNA sequence: TGCAGCGGTAGACAGGGGGCTTGGAATGAGCAGTTCTTC.

The chain couples TRBV15 to TRBJ2-1; tentatively, D is TRBD2 (5 bases). This CDR3 spans 16 amino acids. Looked up from germline, CDR1 is LNHNV and CDR2 is YYDKDF (reference sequence). The V end was cut by 7 bases, the J end by 2 bases, with 18 bases between. For the CDR3, the DNA is TGTGCCACCAAGTGGGGAATAACGGGAACCTACAATGAGCAGTTCTTC. Encoded protein: CATKWGITGTYNEQFF.

The sample holds a few counts of this clone. The rearrangement links TRBV11-2 to TRBJ2-4; TRBD2 might be the D (5 bases). The CDR3 runs 15 residues. CDR1 and CDR2 (germline): SGHAT, FQNNGV. V shed 5 bases and J shed 8 bases, with 19 bases lying between them. The CDR3 protein is CASSPLARLVDIQYF. The CDR3 DNA is TGTGCCAGCAGCCCGCTAGCCAGGCTGGTAGACATTCAGTACTTC. Based on the CDR3 plus reference TRBV11-2 and TRBJ2-4, the full variable domain is EAGVAQSPRYKIIEKRQSVAFWCNPISGHATLYWYQQILGQGPKLLIQFQNNGVVDDSQLPKDRFSAERLKGVDSTLKIQPAKLEDSAVYLCASSPLARLVDIQYFGAGTRLSVL.

This clone was counted only a few times. The CDR3 coding sequence is TGTGCCAGCAGCTCGGGACTAGCGGGAGGGACTGAGCAGTTCTTC. Translated, it gives CASSSGLAGGTEQFF. The chain uses TRBV5-4 and TRBJ2-1; 16 nucleotides align to TRBD2. The CDR3 totals 15 residues. V trimming: 3 bases; J trimming: 9 bases; junction bases outside the gene matches: 3. CDR1 is SGHNT and CDR2 is YYREEE in the germline V gene (reference sequence).

The chain joins TRBV2 to TRBJ2-5; TRBD2 is a possible D gene (5 bases). This CDR3 spans 13 amino acids. CDR1 and CDR2 (germline): SNHLY, FYNNEI. V was cut by 1 base and J by 4 bases, with 7 bases left in between. This CDR3 is CASSEGRRETQYF. Here the CDR3 DNA reads TGTGCCAGCAGTGAAGGGAGGCGAGAGACCCAGTACTTC.

The chain recombines TRBV6-1 with TRBJ1-5, with TRBD1 identical over 10 bases. The germline V gene encodes CDR1 MNHNS and CDR2 SASEGT. Germline trimming cut 4 bases from V and 5 bases from J; bases unmatched to any gene: 2. This CDR3 comprises 14 residues. CDR3 DNA sequence: TGTGCCAGCAGTGGGGGACAGGGGCATCAGCCCCAGCATTTT. This translates into CASSGGQGHQPQHF.

The V gene is TRBV9, the J gene TRBJ2-1; tentative D call: TRBD1 (6 bases). Germline V gene data show CDR1 as SGDLS and CDR2 as YYNGEE. The CDR3 spans 15 residues. V was shortened by 0 bases and J by 4 bases, with 11 bases between the two germline ends. CDR3 loop: CASSVGDRIYNEQFF. The DNA for the CDR3 is TGTGCCAGCAGCGTAGGAGACAGGATATACAATGAGCAGTTCTTC.